The rows below give T cell receptor beta chains drawn from one sample of a study of post-analysis software for immune sequencing data. TCRdb reanalysed the PCR reads using MiXCR and keeps one entry per CDR3 protein. The table shows about 820,000 distinct CDR3 sequences, with approximately 57% occurring only once. Source material: blood. These receptors came from a girl under 18 with multiple sclerosis. The CDR3 runs from the conserved cysteine through the conserved F or W. D genes are given only for firm matches.

TRBJ2-7,TRBV7-9,TRBD2,CASSLGGTSGYEQYF
TRBJ2-5,TRBV20-1,NA,CSARVASEGETQYF
TRBJ2-7,TRBV5-6,TRBD1,CASSLEWTGDSYEQYF
TRBJ2-1,TRBV6-6,NA,CASSGTYNEQFF
TRBJ2-1,TRBV5-1,TRBD2,CASSLVPAGGYNEQFF
TRBJ2-7,TRBV19,TRBD2,CASSIGLAGSYEQYF
TRBJ2-7,TRBV14,TRBD2,CASAGLAYEQYF
TRBJ2-2,TRBV6-4,NA,CASSDQIDAGELFF
TRBJ1-2,TRBV18,TRBD1,CASSPPYGTGKVGGYTF
TRBJ2-3,TRBV6-4,TRBD2,CASTERAGEITDTQYF
TRBJ2-1,TRBV14,NA,CASSQTFSYNEQFF
NA,TRBV3-1,NA,CASAGMGGKTQYF
TRBJ2-3,TRBV6-6,NA,CASIDRPPDTQYF
TRBJ2-4,TRBV12-3/TRBV12-4,NA,CASSFGPASGIQYF
TRBJ2-1,TRBV7-2,NA,CASSSGSRYNEQFF
TRBJ2-7,TRBV15,NA,CATSREGVSYEQYF
TRBJ2-1,TRBV5-6,TRBD2,CASSLAGGGLNEQFF
TRBJ2-7,TRBV13,NA,CASSWGRSYEQYF
TRBJ2-3,TRBV20-1,TRBD2,CSARLTSGGTDTQYF
NA,TRBV19,TRBD1,CASSVKRGLDEQYF
TRBJ2-1,TRBV20-1,TRBD2,CSAPHSGRAGNEQFF
TRBJ2-2,TRBV20-1,NA,CSARTTDTGELFF
TRBJ2-1,TRBV5-1,TRBD1,CASSLEYTGVSGNEQFF
TRBJ2-7,TRBV6-1,TRBD1,CASKTGAEQYF
TRBJ2-7,TRBV2,NA,CASEGAAGRAHYEQYF
TRBJ1-2,TRBV12-3/TRBV12-4,TRBD1,CASLGQGALQYDGYTF
TRBJ1-2,TRBV7-9,NA,CASSPVAGYTF
TRBJ1-2,TRBV12-3/TRBV12-4,NA,CASSLVGPNYGYTF
TRBJ2-3,TRBV18,NA,CASSPASVSDTQYF
TRBJ2-1,TRBV5-1,TRBD2,CASRPGLAGHEQFF
TRBJ1-2,TRBV6-6,TRBD1,CASSYWDSSYGYTF
TRBJ2-6,TRBV25-1,NA,CASSEWAVSSGANVLTF
TRBJ2-1,TRBV7-3,NA,CASSTGRNNEQFF
TRBJ1-2,TRBV6-5,NA,CASSYSGRGQGYTF
TRBJ2-1,TRBV29-1,NA,CSVDRNNEQFF
TRBJ1-2,TRBV9,TRBD1,CANSVEGRGNYGYTF
TRBJ2-1,TRBV15,TRBD1,CATSRVGRDRGREFF
TRBJ2-5,TRBV6-5,NA,CASSYGIEQSQETQYF
TRBJ2-4,TRBV27,NA,CASSFTSNIKNIQYF
TRBJ2-7,TRBV18,NA,CASKTESYEQYF
TRBJ1-6,TRBV7-2,NA,CASSSKSGWASGSPLHF
TRBJ2-3,TRBV5-1,TRBD2,CASSLNSGGSDTQYF
TRBJ2-1,TRBV9,NA,CASSPGISYNEQFF